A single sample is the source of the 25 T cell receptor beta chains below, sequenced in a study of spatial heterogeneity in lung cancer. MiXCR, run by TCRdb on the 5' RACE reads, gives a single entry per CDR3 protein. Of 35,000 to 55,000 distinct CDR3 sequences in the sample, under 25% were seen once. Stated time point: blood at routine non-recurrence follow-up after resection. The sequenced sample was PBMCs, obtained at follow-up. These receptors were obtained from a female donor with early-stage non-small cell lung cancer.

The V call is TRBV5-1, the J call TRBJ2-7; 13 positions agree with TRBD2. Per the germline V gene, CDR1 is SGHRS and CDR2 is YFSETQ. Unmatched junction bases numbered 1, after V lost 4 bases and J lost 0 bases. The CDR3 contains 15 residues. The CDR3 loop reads CASSRTSGSSYEQYF. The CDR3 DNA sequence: TGCGCCAGCAGCCGGACTAGCGGGAGCTCCTACGAGCAGTACTTC.

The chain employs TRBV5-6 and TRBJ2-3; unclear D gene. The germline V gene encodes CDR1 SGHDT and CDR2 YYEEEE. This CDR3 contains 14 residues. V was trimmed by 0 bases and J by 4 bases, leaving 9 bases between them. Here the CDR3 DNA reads TGTGCCAGCAGCTTGGAAGGGATCCCAGATACGCAGTATTTT. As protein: CASSLEGIPDTQYF.

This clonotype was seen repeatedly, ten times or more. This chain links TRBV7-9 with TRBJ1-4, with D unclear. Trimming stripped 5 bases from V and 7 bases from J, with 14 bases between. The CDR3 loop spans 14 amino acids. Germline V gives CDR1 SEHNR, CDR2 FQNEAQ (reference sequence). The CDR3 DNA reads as TGTGCCAGCAGCCGAACGAGGGAGGCTGAAAAACTGTTTTTT. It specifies CASSRTREAEKLFF.

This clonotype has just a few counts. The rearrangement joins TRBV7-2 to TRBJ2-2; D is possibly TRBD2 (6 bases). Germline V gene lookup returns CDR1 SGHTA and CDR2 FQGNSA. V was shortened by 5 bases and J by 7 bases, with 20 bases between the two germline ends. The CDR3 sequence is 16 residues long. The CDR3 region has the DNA TGTGCCAGCAGCCAGTCCGGGACTCTCCCCGGCGGGGAGCTGTTTTTT. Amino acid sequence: CASSQSGTLPGGELFF.

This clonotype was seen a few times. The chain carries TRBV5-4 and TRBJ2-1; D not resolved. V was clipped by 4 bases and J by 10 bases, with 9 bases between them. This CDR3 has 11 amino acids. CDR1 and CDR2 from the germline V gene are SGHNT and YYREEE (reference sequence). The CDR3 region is CASSKVGEQFF. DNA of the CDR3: TGTGCCAGCAGCAAGGTCGGCGAGCAGTTCTTC. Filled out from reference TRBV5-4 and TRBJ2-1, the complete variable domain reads ETGVTQSPTHLIKTRGQQVTLRCSSQSGHNTVSWYQQALGQGPQFIFQYYREEENGRGNFPPRFSGLQFPNYSSELNVNALELDDSALYLCASSKVGEQFFGPGTRLTVL.

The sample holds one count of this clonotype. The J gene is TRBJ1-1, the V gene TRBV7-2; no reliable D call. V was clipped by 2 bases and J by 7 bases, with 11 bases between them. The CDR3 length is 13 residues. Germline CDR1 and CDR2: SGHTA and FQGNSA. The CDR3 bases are TGTGCCAGCAGCTTATCAAGAAAGGTTGAAGCTTTCTTT. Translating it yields CASSLSRKVEAFF.

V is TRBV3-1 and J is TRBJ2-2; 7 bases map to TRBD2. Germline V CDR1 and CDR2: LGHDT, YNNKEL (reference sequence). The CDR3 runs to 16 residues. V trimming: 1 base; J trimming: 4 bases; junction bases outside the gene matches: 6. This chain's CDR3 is CASSQAGASGTGELFF. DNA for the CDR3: TGTGCCAGCAGCCAAGCGGGAGCTAGCGGCACCGGGGAGCTGTTTTTT.

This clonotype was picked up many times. CDR3 protein: CATSDQRTSGRVNEQFF. The CDR3 bases are TGTGCCACCAGTGACCAACGGACTAGCGGGAGAGTGAATGAGCAGTTCTTC. The chain is built from TRBV24-1 and TRBJ2-1, with 13 bases fitting TRBD2. The CDR3 runs to 17 residues. CDR1 KGHDR and CDR2 SFDVKD come from the germline V gene. After removal of 4 bases from V and 7 bases from J, the junction contained 9 bases not matched to a gene.

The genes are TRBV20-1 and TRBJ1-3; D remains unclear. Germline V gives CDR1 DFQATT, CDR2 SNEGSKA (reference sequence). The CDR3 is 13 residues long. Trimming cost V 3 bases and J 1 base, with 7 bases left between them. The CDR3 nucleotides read TGCAGTGCTAGGACCGGATCTGGAAACACCATATATTTT. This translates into CSARTGSGNTIYF.

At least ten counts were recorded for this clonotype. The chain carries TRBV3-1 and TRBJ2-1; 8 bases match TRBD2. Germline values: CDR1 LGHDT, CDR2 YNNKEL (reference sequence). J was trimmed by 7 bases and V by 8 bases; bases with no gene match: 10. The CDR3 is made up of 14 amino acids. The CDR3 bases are TGTGCCAGCGCCTCTAACGGGAGGGCTAATGAGCAGTTCTTC. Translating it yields CASASNGRANEQFF.

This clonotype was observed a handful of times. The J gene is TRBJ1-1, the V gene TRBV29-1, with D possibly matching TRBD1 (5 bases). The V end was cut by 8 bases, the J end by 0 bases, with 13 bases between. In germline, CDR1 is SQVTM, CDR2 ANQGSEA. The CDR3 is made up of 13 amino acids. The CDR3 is CSFETALNTEAFF. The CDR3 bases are TGCAGCTTCGAGACAGCGTTGAACACTGAAGCTTTCTTT. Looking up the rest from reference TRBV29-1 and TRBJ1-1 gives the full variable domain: SAVISQKPSRDICQRGTSLTIQCQVDSQVTMMFWYRQQPGQSLTLIATANQGSEATYESGFVIDKFPISRPNLTFSTLTVSNMSPEDSSIYLCSFETALNTEAFFGQGTRLTVV.

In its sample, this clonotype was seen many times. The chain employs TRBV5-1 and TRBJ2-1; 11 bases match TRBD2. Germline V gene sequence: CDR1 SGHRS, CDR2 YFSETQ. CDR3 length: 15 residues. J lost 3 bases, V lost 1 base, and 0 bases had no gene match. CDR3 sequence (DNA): TGCGCCAGCAGCTTGACTAGCGGGGGCTACAATGAGCAGTTCTTC. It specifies CASSLTSGGYNEQFF.

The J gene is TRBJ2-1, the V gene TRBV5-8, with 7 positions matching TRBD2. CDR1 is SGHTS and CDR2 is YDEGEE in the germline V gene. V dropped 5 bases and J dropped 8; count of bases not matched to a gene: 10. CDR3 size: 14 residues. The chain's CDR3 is CASSHGGWRDEQFF. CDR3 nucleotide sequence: TGTGCCAGCAGTCACGGGGGGTGGCGTGATGAGCAGTTCTTC.

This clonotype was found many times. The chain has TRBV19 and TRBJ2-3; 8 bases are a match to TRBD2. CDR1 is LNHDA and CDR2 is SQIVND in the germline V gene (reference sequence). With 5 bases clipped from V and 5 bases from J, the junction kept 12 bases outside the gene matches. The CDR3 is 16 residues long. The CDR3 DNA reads TGTGCCAGTAGTGAACTGACTAGCGTCGAGGTAGATACGCAGTATTTT. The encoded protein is CASSELTSVEVDTQYF.

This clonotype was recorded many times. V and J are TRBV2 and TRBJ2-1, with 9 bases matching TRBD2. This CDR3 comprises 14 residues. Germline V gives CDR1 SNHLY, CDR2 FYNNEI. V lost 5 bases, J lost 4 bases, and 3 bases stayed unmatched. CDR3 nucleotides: TGTGCCAGCAGTCTTAGCGGGAGTTACAATGAGCAGTTCTTC. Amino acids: CASSLSGSYNEQFF.

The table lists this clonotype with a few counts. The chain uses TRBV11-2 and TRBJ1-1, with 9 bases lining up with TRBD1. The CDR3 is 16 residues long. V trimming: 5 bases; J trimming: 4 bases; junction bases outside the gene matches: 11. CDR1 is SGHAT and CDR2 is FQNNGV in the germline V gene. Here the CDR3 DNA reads TGTGCCAGCAGCAACCGGGACAGGGTTTATCGCACTGAAGCTTTCTTT. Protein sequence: CASSNRDRVYRTEAFF.

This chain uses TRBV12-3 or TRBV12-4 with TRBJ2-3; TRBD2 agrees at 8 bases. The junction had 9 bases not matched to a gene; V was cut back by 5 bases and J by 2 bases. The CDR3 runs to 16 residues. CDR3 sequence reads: CASSPRGGGNTDTQYF. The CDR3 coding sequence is TGTGCCAGCAGTCCCCGTGGCGGGGGGAACACAGATACGCAGTATTTT.

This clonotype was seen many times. The CDR3 here is CASSFSWQDDNSPLHF. CDR3 bases: TGTGCCAGCAGCTTTTCTTGGCAGGATGATAATTCACCCCTCCACTTT. V usage is TRBV7-9 and J usage is TRBJ1-6; D gene uncertain. This CDR3 has 16 amino acids. CDR1 and CDR2 from the germline V gene are SEHNR and FQNEAQ (reference sequence). Trimming took 3 bases from V and 5 from J, leaving 14 bases between them. The full variable domain, in which reference TRBV7-9 and TRBJ1-6 provide the parts outside the CDR3, is DTGVSQNPRHKITKRGQNVTFRCDPISEHNRLYWYRQTLGQGPEFLTYFQNEAQLEKSRLLSDRFSAERPKGSFSTLEIQRTEQGDSAMYLCASSFSWQDDNSPLHFGNGTRLTVT.

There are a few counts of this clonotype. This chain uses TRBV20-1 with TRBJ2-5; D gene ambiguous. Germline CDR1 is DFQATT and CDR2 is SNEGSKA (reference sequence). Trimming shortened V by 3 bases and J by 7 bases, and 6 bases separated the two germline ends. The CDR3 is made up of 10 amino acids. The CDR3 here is CSASNWTQYF. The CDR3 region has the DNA TGCAGTGCTAGTAATTGGACCCAGTACTTC.

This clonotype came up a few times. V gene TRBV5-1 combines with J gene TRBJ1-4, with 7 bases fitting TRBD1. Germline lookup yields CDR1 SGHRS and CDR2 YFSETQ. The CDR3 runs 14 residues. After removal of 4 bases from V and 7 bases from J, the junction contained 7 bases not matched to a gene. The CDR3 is CASSRTGSGEKLFF. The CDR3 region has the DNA TGCGCCAGCAGCCGGACAGGATCGGGTGAAAAACTGTTTTTT.

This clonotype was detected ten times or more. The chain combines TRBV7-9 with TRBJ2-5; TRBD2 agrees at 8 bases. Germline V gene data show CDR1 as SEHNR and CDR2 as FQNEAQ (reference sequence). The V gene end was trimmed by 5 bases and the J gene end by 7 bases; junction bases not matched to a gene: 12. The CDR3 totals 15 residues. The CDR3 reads CASSPFYREGGTQYF. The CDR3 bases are TGTGCCAGCAGCCCCTTCTACCGGGAGGGGGGGACCCAGTACTTC.

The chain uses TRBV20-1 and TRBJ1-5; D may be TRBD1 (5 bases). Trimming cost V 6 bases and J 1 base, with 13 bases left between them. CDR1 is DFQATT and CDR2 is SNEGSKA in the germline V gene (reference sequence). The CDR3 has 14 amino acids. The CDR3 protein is CSATGGNSNQPQHF. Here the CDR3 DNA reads TGCAGTGCCACCGGGGGGAACAGCAATCAGCCCCAGCATTTT.

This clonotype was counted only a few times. The CDR3 reads CASSDQGAAEAFF. Here the CDR3 DNA reads TGTGCCAGCAGTGATCAGGGGGCCGCTGAAGCTTTCTTT. This sequence joins TRBV6-1 and TRBJ1-1; 8 bases map to TRBD1. The CDR3 contains 13 residues. Germline values: CDR1 MNHNS, CDR2 SASEGT. J gave up 6 bases and V 3 bases, and 3 bases lay outside the gene matches.

The CDR3 DNA reads as TGCAGTGCTAGAGATGTAGCTGAGAGCTCCTACGAGCAGTACTTC. Its translation is CSARDVAESSYEQYF. J is TRBJ2-7 and V is TRBV20-1; unclear D gene. This CDR3 has 15 residues. The germline gives CDR1 DFQATT, CDR2 SNEGSKA (reference sequence). The V end was cut by 0 bases, the J end by 0 bases, with 12 bases between.

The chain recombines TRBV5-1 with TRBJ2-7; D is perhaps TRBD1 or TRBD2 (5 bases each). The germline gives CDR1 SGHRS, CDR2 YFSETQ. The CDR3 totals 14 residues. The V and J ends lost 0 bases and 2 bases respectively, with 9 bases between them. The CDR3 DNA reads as TGCGCCAGCAGCTTGGTGTCGGGACCCTACGAGCAGTACTTC. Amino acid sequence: CASSLVSGPYEQYF. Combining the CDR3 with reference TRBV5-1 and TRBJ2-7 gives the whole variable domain KAGVTQTPRYLIKTRGQQVTLSCSPISGHRSVSWYQQTPGQGLQFLFEYFSETQRNKGNFPGRFSGRQFSNSRSEMNVSTLELGDSALYLCASSLVSGPYEQYFGPGTRLTVT.